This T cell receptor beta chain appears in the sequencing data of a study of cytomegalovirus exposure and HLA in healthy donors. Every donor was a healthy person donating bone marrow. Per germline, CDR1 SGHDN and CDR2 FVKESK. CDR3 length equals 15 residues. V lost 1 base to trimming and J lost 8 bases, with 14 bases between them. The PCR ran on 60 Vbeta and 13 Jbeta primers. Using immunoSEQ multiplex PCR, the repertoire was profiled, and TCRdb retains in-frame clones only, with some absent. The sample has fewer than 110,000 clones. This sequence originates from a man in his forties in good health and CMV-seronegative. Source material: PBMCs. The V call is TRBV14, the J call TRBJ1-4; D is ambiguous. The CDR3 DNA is TGTGCCAGCAGCCAAGGATTTGGAGTGCGAGAAAAACTGTTTTTT. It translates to CASSQGFGVREKLFF.